The clone carrying this T cell receptor (beta chain) has a handful of counts. The sample is drawn from a study of shared clonotypes between healthy human individuals. Trimming took 4 bases from V and 3 from J, leaving 7 bases between them. CDR1 SQVTM and CDR2 ANQGSEA come from the germline V gene. The CDR3 length is 12 residues. In the authors' workflow: There were no quality scores in the junction-only immunoSEQ sequences, so filtering differed. Assay: immunoSEQ multiplex PCR; the TCRdb copy retains only in-frame clones and omits some. The V and J calls and the clone size are those of that table, but D and trimming were determined from the DNA. The sample lists 400,000 to 500,000 clones; approximately 80% were seen once.

The sample was PBMCs. This TCR derives from a woman in her thirties or forties in good health. Some clones in this sample may be carry-over from other donors' samples. The gene calls are TRBV29-1 and TRBJ1-5, with D uncertain. The CDR3 here is CSVAELNQPQHF. Here the CDR3 DNA reads TGCAGCGTTGCAGAGCTCAATCAGCCCCAGCATTTT.